These T cell receptor beta chains were read from a single sample in a study of response to subunit inactivated influenza vaccine. MiXCR, applied by TCRdb to the RT-PCR reads, yields one record per CDR3 protein. The sample lists hundreds of thousands of distinct CDR3 sequences, over 9% seen once, with around 10% in the top ten. This sample also appeared in a second study, on T cells expressing NK-cell markers.

This specimen consisted of PBMCs from blood, obtained on the day of vaccination. The receptor set was obtained from a man in his forties or fifties who received an inactivated influenza vaccine. CDR3s include the opening cysteine and the closing phenylalanine or tryptophan. D genes are given only for firm matches. Not every row has a clone size; where given, it reads once, few, many or a size class.

d_call j_call cdr3_length clone_size v_call cdr3_aa cdr3_nt
NA TRBJ2-4 15 few TRBV20-1 CSASNWAQAKNIQYF TGCAGTGCTAGTAACTGGGCCCAAGCCAAAAACATTCAGTACTTC
NA TRBJ2-7 12 few TRBV20-1 CSARVLSYEQYF TGCAGTGCTCGGGTGCTCTCCTACGAGCAGTACTTC
NA TRBJ2-7 14 many TRBV20-1 CSARPGRMFYEQYF TGCAGTGCTAGACCGGGACGGATGTTCTACGAGCAGTACTTC
TRBD1 TRBJ2-1 17 NA TRBV28 CASSLWGGQGVDNEQFF TGTGCCAGCAGTTTATGGGGCGGGCAGGGGGTCGACAATGAGCAGTTCTTC
NA TRBJ1-2 13 few TRBV14 CASSQDQQYGYTF TGTGCCAGCAGCCAAGATCAACAATACGGCTACACCTTC
TRBD2 TRBJ2-3 17 many TRBV12-3/TRBV12-4 CASSLRPGLAGSDTQYF TGTGCCAGCAGTTTACGACCGGGACTAGCGGGGTCAGATACGCAGTATTTT
TRBD1 TRBJ2-2 12 few TRBV30 CAGTGGTGELFF TGTGCCGGGACAGGGGGCACCGGGGAGCTGTTTTTT
TRBD2 TRBJ2-5 19 NA TRBV7-8 CASSPDGLAGALRQATQYF TGTGCCAGCAGCCCTGACGGACTAGCGGGGGCCCTCCGCCAGGCGACCCAGTACTTC
NA TRBJ2-7 12 NA TRBV29-1 CSVATSRYEQYF TGCAGCGTTGCCACCTCCCGATACGAGCAGTACTTC
NA TRBJ2-2 15 NA TRBV28 CASIPQALLTGELFF TGTGCCAGCATTCCTCAGGCCCTCCTCACCGGGGAGCTGTTTTTT
NA TRBJ1-5 16 NA TRBV6-2/TRBV6-3 CASRSLLIGGNQPQHF TGTGCCAGCAGGTCCCTCCTCATTGGGGGCAATCAGCCCCAGCATTTT
NA TRBJ2-7 15 few TRBV7-8 CASSLARGHLNEQYF TGTGCCAGCAGCTTAGCCAGGGGACATCTCAACGAGCAGTACTTC
NA TRBJ2-3 16 few TRBV12-3/TRBV12-4 CASSKRQGGPSDTQYF TGTGCCAGCAGTAAACGACAGGGAGGCCCATCAGATACGCAGTATTTT
NA TRBJ2-1 11 few TRBV12-3/TRBV12-4 CASSRLHEQFF TGTGCCAGCAGTCGACTCCATGAGCAGTTCTTC
NA TRBJ2-1 12 NA TRBV7-3 CASSQLGGEQFF TGTGCCAGCAGCCAATTAGGGGGTGAGCAGTTCTTC
NA TRBJ2-3 14 few TRBV2 CASSESSGADTQYF TGTGCCAGCAGTGAGAGTTCGGGGGCAGATACGCAGTATTTT
TRBD2 TRBJ2-1 14 NA TRBV20-1 CSAPRSGRRGEQFF TGCAGTGCTCCCAGGAGCGGGAGAAGGGGTGAGCAGTTCTTC
TRBD1 TRBJ2-1 14 NA TRBV20-1 CSASGQGVHNEQFF TGCAGTGCTAGTGGACAGGGCGTCCACAATGAGCAGTTCTTC
NA TRBJ2-7 13 NA TRBV12-3/TRBV12-4 CASTSAHSYEQYF TGTGCCAGCACTTCTGCCCACTCCTACGAGCAGTACTTC
TRBD2 TRBJ2-5 15 few TRBV28 CASSFTSGKWETQYF TGTGCCAGCAGTTTCACTAGCGGGAAATGGGAGACCCAGTACTTC
TRBD2 TRBJ2-1 15 NA TRBV6-1 CASRLLAGAYSEQFF TGTGCCAGCAGACTACTAGCGGGAGCCTATAGTGAGCAGTTCTTC
TRBD1 TRBJ1-1 14 NA TRBV12-3/TRBV12-4 CASSLLGGGTEAFF TGTGCCAGCAGTTTGTTAGGGGGCGGCACTGAAGCTTTCTTT
TRBD1 TRBJ2-7 15 few TRBV29-1 CSVEDGQGIRGEQYF TGCAGCGTTGAAGATGGACAGGGGATACGAGGCGAGCAGTACTTC
TRBD1 TRBJ1-1 15 NA TRBV12-3/TRBV12-4 CASSNTGGMGTEAFF TGTGCCAGCAGTAATACAGGGGGAATGGGCACTGAAGCTTTCTTT
NA TRBJ2-7 16 NA TRBV7-9 CASSPGSGAQNYEQYF TGTGCCAGCAGCCCAGGGTCGGGGGCGCAGAATTACGAGCAGTACTTC
NA TRBJ2-2 19 NA TRBV30 CAWTNLFLTRGPNTGELFF TGTGCCTGGACCAACCTATTCTTGACCCGGGGGCCGAACACCGGGGAGCTGTTTTTT
TRBD1 TRBJ2-5 15 many TRBV7-2 CASSLVSGGKETQYF TGTGCCAGCAGCTTAGTTTCAGGGGGTAAAGAGACCCAGTACTTC
TRBD2 TRBJ2-7 13 few TRBV27 CASNLAGTYEQYF TGTGCCAGCAACCTAGCGGGAACCTACGAGCAGTACTTC
NA TRBJ2-7 14 few TRBV7-2 CASSGNRGAYEQYF TGTGCCAGCAGCGGAAATAGGGGGGCCTACGAGCAGTACTTC
TRBD2 TRBJ2-3 19 few TRBV11-2 CASSLFGLAGGLAADTQYF TGTGCCAGCAGCTTATTCGGCCTAGCGGGAGGACTAGCTGCAGATACGCAGTATTTT
TRBD1 TRBJ1-4 14 few TRBV5-4 CASSPGTVESRLFF TGTGCCAGCAGCCCCGGGACAGTTGAAAGTAGACTGTTTTTT
NA TRBJ2-7 14 NA TRBV10-3 CAISEREGAYEQYF TGTGCCATCAGTGAACGGGAGGGGGCTTACGAGCAGTACTTC
NA TRBJ2-7 11 many TRBV28 CASGRVYEQYF TGTGCCAGCGGAAGAGTTTACGAGCAGTACTTC
TRBD2 TRBJ2-1 14 few TRBV5-1 CASSSSGRGNEQFF TGCGCCAGCAGCTCGAGCGGGAGGGGCAATGAGCAGTTCTTC
TRBD2 TRBJ2-3 15 few TRBV25-1 CASGLAGGPEDTQYF TGTGCCAGCGGCCTAGCGGGAGGACCCGAAGATACGCAGTATTTT
TRBD1 TRBJ2-7 16 few TRBV7-9 CASSLTTGLGYYEQYF TGTGCCAGCAGCTTAACGACAGGGCTGGGGTACTACGAGCAGTACTTC
TRBD1 TRBJ1-4 17 NA TRBV27 CASSYQPTGTGNEKLFF TGTGCCAGCAGTTACCAACCTACCGGGACAGGGAATGAAAAACTGTTTTTT
TRBD1 TRBJ1-1 15 many TRBV5-1 CASSLGQPWDTEAFF TGCGCCAGCAGCCTGGGACAGCCTTGGGACACTGAAGCTTTCTTT
TRBD1 TRBJ2-5 13 few TRBV5-1 CASTTGEQGTQYF TGCGCCAGCACAACAGGGGAACAGGGGACCCAGTACTTC
TRBD1 TRBJ1-1 14 few TRBV5-6 CASSHGQGDTEAFF TGTGCCAGCAGCCACGGACAGGGAGACACTGAAGCTTTCTTT
TRBD2 TRBJ2-3 16 NA TRBV20-1 CSATVIAGRDPDTQYF TGCAGTGCTACCGTAATAGCGGGGCGAGACCCAGATACGCAGTATTTT
NA TRBJ2-1 12 few TRBV7-9 CASSPPANEQFF TGTGCCAGCAGCCCCCCCGCTAATGAGCAGTTCTTC